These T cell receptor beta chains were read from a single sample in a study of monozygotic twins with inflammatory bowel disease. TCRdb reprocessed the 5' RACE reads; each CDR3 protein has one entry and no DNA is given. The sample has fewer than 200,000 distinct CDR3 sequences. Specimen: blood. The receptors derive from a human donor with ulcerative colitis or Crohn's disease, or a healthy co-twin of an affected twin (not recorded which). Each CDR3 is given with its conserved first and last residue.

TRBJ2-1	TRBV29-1	CSVRVGVPSYNEQFF
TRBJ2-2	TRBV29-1	CSVFRDRVAGELFF
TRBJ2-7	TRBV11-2	CASSFSTGLAGGTYEQYF
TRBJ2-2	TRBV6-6	CASSYGAAGELFF
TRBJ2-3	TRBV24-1	CATASGMSISRSTDTQYF
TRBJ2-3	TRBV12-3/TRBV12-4	CASSLDSGDSTDTQYF
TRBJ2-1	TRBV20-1	CSARDRGPQGAYEQFF
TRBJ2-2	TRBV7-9	CASSPRTSGSGELFF
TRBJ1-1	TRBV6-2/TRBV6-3	CASHTGGTLNTEAFF
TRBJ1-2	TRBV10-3	CAISEQGGNYGYTF
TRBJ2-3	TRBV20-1	CSATPISGSPQSTDTQYF
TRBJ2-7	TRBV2	CARRTSGTYEQYF
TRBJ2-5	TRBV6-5	CASSYGTAAKTQNF
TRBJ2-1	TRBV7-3	CASSLTGGRAYNEQFF
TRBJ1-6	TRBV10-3	CALREGSSYNSPLHF
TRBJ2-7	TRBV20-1	CSAEGAGGDEQYF
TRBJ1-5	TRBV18	CASSPTAQGLQPQHF
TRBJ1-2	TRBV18	CASSPAGDYGYTF
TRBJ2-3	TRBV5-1	CASSLAFLSGSTNTDTQYF
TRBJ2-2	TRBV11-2	CASSLPLGRANTGELFF
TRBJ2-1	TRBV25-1	CASSEEGHYNEQFF
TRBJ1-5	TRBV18	CASSPMGQGNQPQHF
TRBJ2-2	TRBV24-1	CATSFDTGELFF
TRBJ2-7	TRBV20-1	CSARKAAGASVF
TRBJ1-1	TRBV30	CAWSFAGNTEAFF
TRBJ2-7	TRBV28	CASSPPGLADYEQYF
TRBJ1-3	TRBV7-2	CASSLDGGFSGNTIYF
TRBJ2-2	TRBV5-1	CASSFTSNTGELFF
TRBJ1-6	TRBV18	CASSDRRSGIDNSPLHF
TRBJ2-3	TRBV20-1	CSARDPGVSTDTQYF
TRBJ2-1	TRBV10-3	CAIRSPNTGQGRGDYNEQFF
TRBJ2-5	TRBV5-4	CASSLVGRGFETQYF
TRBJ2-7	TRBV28	CASSGLFYEQYF
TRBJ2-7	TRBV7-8	CASSLGTSGSGEQYF
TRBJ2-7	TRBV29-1	CSVIQTSYEQYF
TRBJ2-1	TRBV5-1	CASSSAAGNEQFF
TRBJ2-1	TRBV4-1	CASSLPENEQFF
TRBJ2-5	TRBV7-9	CASSFKQGGETQYF
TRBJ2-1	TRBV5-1	CASSFDRENSYNEQFF
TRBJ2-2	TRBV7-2	CASTAGAGANTGELFF